Described below is a single T cell receptor beta chain sequence and its context. Its antigen specificity is not known. Nothing much larger sits one base from this clone, and base qualities are not available. This sample stems from a study of post-analysis software for immune sequencing data (dated by TCRdb to between 2014 and 2016). Background for the entire study: Disease courses on record covered relapsing-remitting, secondary progressive and progressive-relapsing multiple sclerosis, though some patients had no subtype annotation. The patient repertoires were compared against more than 10 previously published healthy control repertoires obtained from donors aged 6 to 25 years. A subset of samples was prepared in parallel using single-end sample barcoding, then pooled and co-amplified after Illumina adapter ligation. Overall results and qualifications from the work: Normalized Chao1 diversity was significantly lower in multiple sclerosis patients than controls, suggesting substantial peripheral T-cell clonal expansion. A handful of TRBV segments, including TRBV5-6, TRBV5-1 and TRBV20-1, were significantly more frequent in patients than controls. Strong co-clustering of samples prepared in the same batch was shown by direct clustering with F measure, prompting a batch-effect correction. The control group was slightly older than the multiple sclerosis patient group.

The library was obtained by PCR. The sequencer listed for this sample is Illumina HiSeq 2500. To reduce PCR and sequencing biases, unique molecular identifiers were built into the TCR beta cDNA libraries. Roughly 0.5 million cDNA molecules were obtained per 1 to 10 million input T cells, so each molecule approximated one T cell. The patient libraries were prepared and sequenced using the same protocol as the earlier healthy control dataset. Within a given batch, samples were prepared together, multiplexed and sequenced on the same HiSeq lane. The study's own analysis went as follows. MIGEC was used to process the raw barcoded reads, and molecular identifier groups with only a single read were discarded before consensus assembly and CDR3 extraction. VDJtools was used for post-analysis of the clonotype tables, with diversity normalized by down-sampling every dataset to the smallest sample size. In repertoire overlap clustering, CDR3 amino acid sequences, but not nucleotide sequences, were matched to correct batch-related cross-sample contamination. Through fastp at Q25 and MiXCR, TCRdb rebuilt clones from the public reads, retaining in-frame beta chains. Duplicate CDR3 protein sequences are folded into a single record with the most common DNA and genes. TCRdb, not the original authors, processed these V and J calls. This sample has under 650,000 distinct CDR3 sequences in its table, and around 44% of those were observed once. The ten largest clones add up to more than 1.5% of the sample.

To demonstrate the VDJtools post-analysis software, the study profiled TCR beta repertoires from the peripheral blood of about 13 young patients with multiple sclerosis. The multiple sclerosis patients were children and adolescents ranging in age from about 6 to 17 years. There are 13 amino acids in the CDR3, from cysteine to phenylalanine inclusive. Solely the CDR3 DNA is kept, with 39 bases framed from the first base. V loses 2 bases, J loses 6 bases, and the germline ends lie 11 bases apart. CDR1 and CDR2 (SGHRS, YFSETQ) derive from the germline V gene. This sequence originates from a girl aged 5-17 years with multiple sclerosis. Sequenced sample: blood. The chain is assembled from TRBV5-1 and TRBJ1-2; possibly the D gene is TRBD1, per 5 matching bases. The CDR3 in this case is CASSFEGTHGYTF. The nucleotide sequence is TGCGCCAGCAGCTTCGAGGGGACTCATGGCTACACCTTC.